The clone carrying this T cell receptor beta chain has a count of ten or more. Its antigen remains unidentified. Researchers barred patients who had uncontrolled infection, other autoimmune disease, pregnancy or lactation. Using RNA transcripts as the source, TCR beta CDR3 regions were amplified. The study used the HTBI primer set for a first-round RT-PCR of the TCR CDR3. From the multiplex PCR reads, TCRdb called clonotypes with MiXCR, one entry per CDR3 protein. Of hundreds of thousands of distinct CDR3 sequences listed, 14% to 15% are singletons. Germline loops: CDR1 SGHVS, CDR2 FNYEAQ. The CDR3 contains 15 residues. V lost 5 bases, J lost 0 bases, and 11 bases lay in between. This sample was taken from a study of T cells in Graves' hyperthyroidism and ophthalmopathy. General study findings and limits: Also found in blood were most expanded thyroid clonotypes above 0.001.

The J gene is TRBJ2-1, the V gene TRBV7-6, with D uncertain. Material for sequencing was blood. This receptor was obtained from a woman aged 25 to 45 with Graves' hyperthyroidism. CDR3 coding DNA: TGTGCCAGCAGCCTTAGCACGAGCTCCTACAATGAGCAGTTCTTC. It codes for CASSLSTSSYNEQFF.